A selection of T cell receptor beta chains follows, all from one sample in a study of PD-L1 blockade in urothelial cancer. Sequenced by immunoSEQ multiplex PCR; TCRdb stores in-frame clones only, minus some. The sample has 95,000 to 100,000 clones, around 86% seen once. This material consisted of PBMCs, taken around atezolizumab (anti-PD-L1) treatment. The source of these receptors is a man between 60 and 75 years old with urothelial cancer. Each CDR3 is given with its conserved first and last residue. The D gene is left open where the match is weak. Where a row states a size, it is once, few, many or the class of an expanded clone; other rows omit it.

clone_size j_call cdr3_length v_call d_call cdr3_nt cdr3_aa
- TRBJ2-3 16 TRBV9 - TGTGCCAGCAGCGTAGAAGGGAAGGGAGGCACAGATACGCAGTATTTT CASSVEGKGGTDTQYF
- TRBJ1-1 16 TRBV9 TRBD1 TGTGCCAGCAGCGCCTTAGGACAGGGTATGAACACTGAAGCTTTCTTT CASSALGQGMNTEAFF
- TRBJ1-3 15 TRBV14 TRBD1 TGTGCCAGCAGCCTCCGACAGGGGCCAGGAAACACCATATATTTT CASSLRQGPGNTIYF
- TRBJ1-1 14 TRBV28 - TGTGCCAGCAGTTTATGGCAACAGGCCACTGAAGCTTTCTTT CASSLWQQATEAFF
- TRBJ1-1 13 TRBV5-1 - TGCGCCAGCAGCCCGACAGATTACCTTGAAGCTTTCTTT CASSPTDYLEAFF
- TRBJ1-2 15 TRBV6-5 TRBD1 TGTGCCAGCAGTTCCAGGACAGGGCGATTGGGAGGCTACACCTTC CASSSRTGRLGGYTF
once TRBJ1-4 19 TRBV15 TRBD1 TGTGCCACCAGCAGGCGGACAGGGTATACGGACGTGACTAATGAAAAACTGTTTTTT CATSRRTGYTDVTNEKLFF
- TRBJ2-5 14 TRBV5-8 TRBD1 TGTGCCAGCAGCCCATTGACAGGGCGAGAGACCCAGTACTTC CASSPLTGRETQYF
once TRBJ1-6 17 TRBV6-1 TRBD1 TGTGCCAGCAGTGTTGCGACAGGGGGCGCTGATAATTCACCCCTCCACTTT CASSVATGGADNSPLHF
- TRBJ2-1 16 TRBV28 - TGTGCCAGCAGTCCCCAGAGGGGACTGGTTGACAATGAGCAGTTCTTC CASSPQRGLVDNEQFF
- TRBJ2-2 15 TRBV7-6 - TGTGCCAGCAGCCTTAAGGGGTTGGGCACCGGGGAGCTGTTTTTT CASSLKGLGTGELFF
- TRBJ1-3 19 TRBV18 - TGTGCCAGCTCACCAATAGCTACTACGATGGGACTCTCTGGAAACACCATATATTTT CASSPIATTMGLSGNTIYF
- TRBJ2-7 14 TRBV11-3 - TGTGCCAGCAGGTCGGGGGAGCTCTCCTACGAGCAGTACTTC CASRSGELSYEQYF
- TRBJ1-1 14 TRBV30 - TGTGCCTGGAGTGTCAGGACAGCGAACACTGAAGCTTTCTTT CAWSVRTANTEAFF
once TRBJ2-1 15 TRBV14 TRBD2 TGTGCCAGCAGCCAAGTGGGGGGGTGGTACAATGAGCAGTTCTTC CASSQVGGWYNEQFF
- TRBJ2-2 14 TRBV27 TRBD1 TGTGCCAGCACCCGGACAGGGGGCTCCGGGGAGCTGTTTTTT CASTRTGGSGELFF
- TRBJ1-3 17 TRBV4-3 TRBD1 TGCGCCAGCAGCCAAAATCCCGGGACAGGGTCTGGAAACACCATATATTTT CASSQNPGTGSGNTIYF
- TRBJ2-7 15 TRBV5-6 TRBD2 TGTGCCAGCATTACAATGGGGCTAGCGGGCTACGAGCAGTACTTC CASITMGLAGYEQYF
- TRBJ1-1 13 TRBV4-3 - TGCGCCAGCAGCCCCGTCGGGAGCGACATGACTTTCTTT CASSPVGSDMTFF
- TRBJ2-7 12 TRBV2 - TGTGCCAGCATCGGACAGGGAGGGGAGCAGTACTTC CASIGQGGEQYF
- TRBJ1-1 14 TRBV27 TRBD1 TGTGCCAGCAGGCAGGGGGGCGGATGGGACCCGGCTTTCTTT CASRQGGGWDPAFF
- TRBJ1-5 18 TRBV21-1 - TGTGCCAGCCGGGATTCGGGACAAGGTTGGGATGGCAATCAGCCCCAGCATTTT CASRDSGQGWDGNQPQHF
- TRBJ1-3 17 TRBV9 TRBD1 TGTGCCAGCAGCGTAGGACAGGGGGCGATCTCTGGAAACACCATATATTTT CASSVGQGAISGNTIYF
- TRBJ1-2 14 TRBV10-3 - TGTGCCATCACCGGTGGGGGGAAGAACTATGGCTACACCTTC CAITGGGKNYGYTF
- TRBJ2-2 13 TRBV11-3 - TGTGCCAGCAGCCGCCTAGCTATCGGGGAGCTGTTTTTT CASSRLAIGELFF
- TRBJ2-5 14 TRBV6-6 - TGTGCCAGCAGTTACGTACAGTCGGAAGAGACCCAGTACTTC CASSYVQSEETQYF
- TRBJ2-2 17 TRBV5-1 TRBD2 TGCGCCAGCAGCTTGGGGGCTAGCGGAATGATAACCGGGGAGCTGTTTTTT CASSLGASGMITGELFF
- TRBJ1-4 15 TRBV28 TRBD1 TGTGCCAGCACCGGATCACAGGGGATGGGGGAAAAACTGTTTTTT CASTGSQGMGEKLFF
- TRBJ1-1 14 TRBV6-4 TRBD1 TGTGCCAGCAGTGAATCGGGACAGCTCACTGAAGCTTTCTTT CASSESGQLTEAFF
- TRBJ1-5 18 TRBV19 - TGTGCCAGTAGTTGGGGGGGCGACCCCCCCTACCCCAATCAGCCCCAGCATTTT CASSWGGDPPYPNQPQHF